The 27 T cell receptor beta chains given below trace back to one sample, sequenced in a study of OX40 agonist ivuxolimab in advanced cancers. Sequencing was performed with immunoSEQ multiplex PCR; in TCRdb, only in-frame clones are kept and a portion is missing. The sample carries about 54,000 clones, 80% to 95% recorded once. Sequences were derived from CD4+ or CD8+ T cells sorted from blood, sampled in a trial of the OX40 agonist ivuxolimab. These receptors were collected from an adult with an advanced solid tumor such as melanoma, head and neck, liver or kidney cancer.

This clone showed up just once. The rearrangement uses TRBV6-1 and TRBJ2-7; D may be TRBD1 (5 bases). Germline V lookup: CDR1 MNHNS, CDR2 SASEGT. V lost 10 bases and J 5 bases, leaving 15 bases between the germline ends. This CDR3 region has 12 residues. The CDR3 region has the DNA TGTGCCACCCCATACCCCAGGGACGAGCAGTACTTC. Translating it yields CATPYPRDEQYF.

CDR3 DNA sequence: TGTGCCAGCAGACAAGCGGGGGCCTCCTACGAGCAGTACTTC. Residues: CASRQAGASYEQYF. The rearrangement uses TRBV6-5 and TRBJ2-7; 8 bases match TRBD2. Germline CDR1 reads MNHEY; CDR2 reads SVGAGI. The CDR3 has 14 amino acids. V shed 6 bases and J 0 bases; nucleotides not matched to a gene: 4.

The chain links TRBV7-9 to TRBJ2-1; no clear D. V shed 2 bases and J shed 14 bases, with 10 bases lying between them. The CDR3 has 11 amino acids. Germline CDR1 and CDR2: SEHNR and FQNEAQ (reference sequence). CDR3 region: CASSLSSLEFF. CDR3 nucleotide sequence: TGTGCCAGCAGCTTAAGTTCCCTGGAGTTCTTC.

CDR3 amino acids: CASSVTGPGGAYEQFF. CDR3 DNA: TGTGCCAGCTCTGTAACCGGGCCAGGGGGCGCCTATGAGCAGTTCTTC. The V and J genes are TRBV18 and TRBJ2-1, with 8 bases that match TRBD1. The CDR3 covers 16 residues. V lost 6 bases and J lost 8; bases outside the gene matches: 15. CDR1 is KGHSH, CDR2 LQKENI, per germline.

The chain recombines TRBV19 with TRBJ2-2, with D perhaps TRBD1 (6 bases). Germline CDR1 and CDR2: LNHDA and SQIVND (reference sequence). There are 14 residues in the CDR3. Trimming left V 8 bases short and J 2 bases short, with 12 bases between. The DNA of the CDR3 is TGTGCCAGTGCGAGACAGGCAAACACCGGGGAGCTGTTTTTT. Translation gives CASARQANTGELFF.

The V gene is TRBV7-9, the J gene TRBJ2-7, with D unresolved. CDR1 SEHNR and CDR2 FQNEAQ come from the germline V gene (reference sequence). The V end lost 2 bases, the J end lost 2 bases, and 13 bases lay between the germline ends. The CDR3 length is 15 residues. DNA for the CDR3: TGTGCCAGCAGCTTACTACTCGTAGGCGCCTACGAGCAGTACTTC. Translation: CASSLLLVGAYEQYF.

The rearrangement joins TRBV27 to TRBJ1-2; 12 nucleotides match TRBD1. The V and J ends lost 5 bases and 9 bases, in that order; junction bases with no gene match: 10. This CDR3 contains 15 residues. Germline CDR1 is MNHEY and CDR2 is SMNVEV (reference sequence). The CDR3 loop reads CASSPDRDRGLSYTF. The DNA for the CDR3 is TGTGCCAGCAGTCCCGACCGGGACAGGGGGCTGAGCTACACCTTC.

This clone was seen a handful of times. The chain has TRBV5-1 and TRBJ2-3; 7 nucleotides line up with TRBD2. Looked up from germline, CDR1 is SGHRS and CDR2 is YFSETQ. J gave up 9 bases and V 4 bases, and 11 bases lay outside the gene matches. The CDR3 contains 14 residues. This CDR3 is CASSPKLGGRTQYF. The CDR3 region has the DNA TGCGCCAGCAGCCCAAAGTTGGGGGGGAGAACGCAGTATTTT.

CDR3 in DNA: TGTGCCAGCAGCTTACGGGCTCCGGGGCAGGGGAACACTGAAGCTTTCTTT. Translated, it gives CASSLRAPGQGNTEAFF. V is TRBV7-3 and J is TRBJ1-1; perhaps TRBD1 as D (5 bases). Germline CDR1 reads SGHTA; CDR2 reads FQGTGA. V was shortened by 2 bases and J by 1 base, with 17 bases between the two germline ends. This CDR3 region has 17 residues. Full variable domain (outside the CDR3, taken from reference TRBV7-3 and TRBJ1-1): GAGVSQTPSNKVTEKGKYVELRCDPISGHTALYWYRQSLGQGPEFLIYFQGTGAADDSGLPNDRFFAVRPEGSVSTLKIQRTERGDSAVYLCASSLRAPGQGNTEAFFGQGTRLTVV.

This chain links TRBV4-2 with TRBJ2-3; TRBD2 matches 10 bases. Germline V gene data show CDR1 as LGHNA and CDR2 as YNFKEQ. The CDR3 loop spans 16 amino acids. V trimming: 4 bases; J trimming: 5 bases; junction bases outside the gene matches: 9. This CDR3 is CASSPGSGGALDTQYF. The DNA for the CDR3 is TGTGCCAGCAGCCCCGGGAGCGGGGGGGCCTTAGATACGCAGTATTTT.

The rearrangement joins TRBV2 to TRBJ2-5; weak D call: TRBD2 (6 bases). Germline V CDR1 and CDR2: SNHLY, FYNNEI. The CDR3 is made up of 15 amino acids. Trimming took 0 bases from V and 4 from J, leaving 12 bases between them. The CDR3 nucleotides are TGTGCCAGCAGTGAAGCGGATTGGGGGGTAGAGACCCAGTACTTC. Its translation: CASSEADWGVETQYF.

This chain links TRBV5-6 with TRBJ1-1; the D gene is possibly TRBD1 (6 bases). Germline CDR1 reads SGHDT; CDR2 reads YYEEEE. Trimming took 1 base from V and 5 from J, leaving 12 bases between them. CDR3 size: 14 residues. The DNA of the CDR3 is TGTGCCAGCAGCTTGCCAGGGGCAGGGACTGAAGCTTTCTTT. Encoded protein: CASSLPGAGTEAFF. Together with reference TRBV5-6 and TRBJ1-1, the CDR3 gives the full variable domain: DAGVTQSPTHLIKTRGQQVTLRCSPKSGHDTVSWYQQALGQGPQFIFQYYEEEERQRGNFPDRFSGHQFPNYSSELNVNALLLGDSALYLCASSLPGAGTEAFFGQGTRLTVV.

CDR3 amino acids: CASSYGSTGVGGELFF. The CDR3 bases are TGTGCCAGCAGTTACGGGTCGACAGGGGTCGGCGGGGAGCTGTTTTTT. The chain joins TRBV6-6 to TRBJ2-2, with 8 nucleotides matching TRBD1. Per germline, CDR1 MNHNY and CDR2 SVGAGI (reference sequence). V lost 2 bases and J lost 7; bases outside the gene matches: 9. The CDR3 runs to 16 residues.

The genes are TRBV5-5 and TRBJ1-6; 9 bases align to TRBD1. Germline CDR1 is SGHKS and CDR2 is YYEKEE (reference sequence). Trimming took 3 bases from V and 7 from J; bases not matched to a gene: 5. This CDR3 is 15 amino acids long. CDR3 nucleotide sequence: TGTGCCAGCAGCTCTCTCGGGACAGGGAATTCACCCCTCCACTTT. Its protein is CASSSLGTGNSPLHF.

This clone was detected only once. The chain joins TRBV7-8 to TRBJ1-2, with 7 bases matching TRBD1. Germline CDR1 is SGHVS and CDR2 is FQNEAQ. This CDR3 has 16 residues. After removal of 1 base from V and 2 bases from J, the junction contained 7 bases not matched to a gene. CDR3 in DNA: TGTGCCAGCAGCTTAGGCCCGGACAGGACGAACTATGGCTACACCTTC. It encodes CASSLGPDRTNYGYTF.

V gene TRBV5-1 combines with J gene TRBJ1-1; TRBD1 agrees at 7 bases. The germline CDR1 and CDR2 sequences are SGHRS and YFSETQ. This CDR3 is 14 amino acids long. V lost 4 bases to trimming and J lost 3 bases; unmatched junction nucleotides: 6. DNA of the CDR3: TGCGCCAGCAGCACGACAGGGTTCGACACTGAAGCTTTCTTT. Protein sequence: CASSTTGFDTEAFF.

This chain links TRBV7-9 with TRBJ1-3; D may be TRBD1 (5 bases). The germline CDR1 and CDR2 sequences are SEHNR and FQNEAQ (reference sequence). The CDR3 is 15 amino acids. Trimming cost V 5 bases and J 2 bases, with 13 bases left between them. CDR3 DNA: TGTGCCAGCAGCAATTCCGGGACGACTGGAAACACCATATATTTT. As protein: CASSNSGTTGNTIYF. The full variable domain, rest sourced from reference TRBV7-9 and TRBJ1-3, is DTGVSQNPRHKITKRGQNVTFRCDPISEHNRLYWYRQTLGQGPEFLTYFQNEAQLEKSRLLSDRFSAERPKGSFSTLEIQRTEQGDSAMYLCASSNSGTTGNTIYFGEGSWLTVV.

V usage is TRBV19 and J usage is TRBJ2-5; D ambiguous. Germline values: CDR1 LNHDA, CDR2 SQIVND (reference sequence). The CDR3 runs to 15 residues. V dropped 5 bases and J dropped 2 bases, with 15 bases sitting between them. The CDR3: CASSPRRAVQETQYF. The CDR3 nucleotides are TGTGCCAGTAGTCCTCGGCGCGCCGTTCAAGAGACCCAGTACTTC.

The V and J genes are TRBV21-1 and TRBJ2-2; the D segment call TRBD1 is taken from the table without a DNA check. TRBV21-1 is reported as a pseudogene. This CDR3 contains 16 residues. As DNA, the CDR3 is TGTGCCAGCAGCACCAAGACAGCAGCGAACACCGGGGAGCTGTTTTTT. It is translated as CASSTKTAANTGELFF.

The rearrangement uses TRBV7-2 and TRBJ1-2; D gene uncertain. Trimming left V 5 bases short and J 1 base short, with 14 bases between. The CDR3 loop spans 15 amino acids. Germline CDR1 reads SGHTA; CDR2 reads FQGNSA. The CDR3: CASSPSSALNYGYTF. CDR3 bases: TGTGCCAGCAGCCCGTCGAGCGCCCTTAACTATGGCTACACCTTC.

The chain uses TRBV4-1 and TRBJ2-1; D is possibly TRBD2 (6 bases). Germline V gene data show CDR1 as MGHRA and CDR2 as YSYEKL. There are 14 residues in the CDR3. V shed 1 base and J shed 8 bases, with 12 bases lying between them. The CDR3: CASSQVGTRDEQFF. The CDR3 DNA sequence: TGCGCCAGCAGCCAAGTAGGGACTCGGGATGAGCAGTTCTTC.

The chain is built from TRBV7-9 and TRBJ2-7; a weak D match, TRBD2 (5 bases). With 5 bases removed from V and 2 bases from J, the gap between germline ends came to 13 bases. The CDR3 has 14 residues. The V gene's germline CDR1 is SEHNR and CDR2 FQNEAQ (reference sequence). The CDR3: CASSPRGRTYEQYF. The DNA of the CDR3 is TGTGCCAGCAGCCCCCGCGGGCGAACCTACGAGCAGTACTTC.

V usage is TRBV5-1 and J usage is TRBJ2-3; no clear D gene. V was shortened by 4 bases and J by 2 bases, with 11 bases between the two germline ends. This CDR3 contains 14 residues. The germline CDR1 and CDR2 sequences are SGHRS and YFSETQ. The CDR3 loop reads CASSPLGNTDTQYF. In nucleotides, the CDR3 is TGCGCCAGCAGCCCCCTGGGAAACACAGATACGCAGTATTTT.

The chain has TRBV18 and TRBJ2-7; no clear D. Trimming pared 0 bases from V and 2 bases from J, leaving 8 bases between. Germline-derived CDR1 and CDR2 are KGHSH and LQKENI. The CDR3 is 14 residues long. CDR3 nucleotide sequence: TGTGCCAGCTCACCACCCGGATTTCCCTACGAGCAGTACTTC. Translation gives CASSPPGFPYEQYF.

The V and J genes are TRBV5-1 and TRBJ2-7; 7 positions match TRBD1. CDR1 and CDR2 (germline): SGHRS, YFSETQ. The CDR3 runs 14 residues. The junction had 16 bases not matched to a gene; V was cut back by 5 bases and J by 11 bases. The CDR3 DNA reads TGCGCCAGCAGACCAGGGGGTCAACCCCTGGGGGAGTACTTC. It specifies CASRPGGQPLGEYF.

This clone appeared a single time. This chain uses TRBV7-2 with TRBJ2-7; perhaps D is TRBD1 or TRBD2 (5 bases each). V was cut by 3 bases and J by 5 bases, with 11 bases left in between. The CDR3 has 13 amino acids. Germline values: CDR1 SGHTA, CDR2 FQGNSA. The CDR3 DNA is TGTGCCAGCAGCTTGGGGGAAGGGGACGAGCAGTACTTC. This gives the protein CASSLGEGDEQYF.

The chain is built from TRBV9 and TRBJ2-3, with 7 bases identical to TRBD2. CDR3 length: 14 residues. V dropped 3 bases and J dropped 3; count of bases not matched to a gene: 4. The germline CDR1 and CDR2 sequences are SGDLS and YYNGEE. The CDR3 spells CASSESSGTDTQYF. Here the CDR3 DNA reads TGTGCCAGCAGCGAGAGTAGCGGGACAGATACGCAGTATTTT.